Below, one T cell receptor (beta chain) is given with its context. This sample is part of a study of blood T cell repertoires in COVID-19. Study details: Italy, Spain and the United States were the sources of the convalescent and acute COVID-19 samples. PBMCs, B-cell-depleted T cells, or T cells provided the cDNA or gDNA that made up the material.

In the original analysis: Quantification of nucleated cells was approximated via reference gene primer amplification. Clones were sequenced by immunoSEQ multiplex PCR, and TCRdb holds only the in-frame ones, with some missing. That table supplies the V and J calls and clone size; D and trimming were determined from the DNA. The data hold roughly 80,000 clones, with about 83% observed a single time. The sequence derives from a woman at least 80 years old with acute or convalescent COVID-19. Sequenced input: peripheral blood.

The CDR3 region has the DNA TGTGCCAGTAGTGTGCAGGCCTACACAGATACGCAGTATTTT. It translates to CASSVQAYTDTQYF. V is TRBV19 and J is TRBJ2-3; D not certain. V was shortened by 5 bases and J by 2 bases, with 11 bases between the two germline ends. CDR1 is LNHDA, CDR2 SQIVND, per germline (reference sequence). CDR3 length: 14 amino acids.